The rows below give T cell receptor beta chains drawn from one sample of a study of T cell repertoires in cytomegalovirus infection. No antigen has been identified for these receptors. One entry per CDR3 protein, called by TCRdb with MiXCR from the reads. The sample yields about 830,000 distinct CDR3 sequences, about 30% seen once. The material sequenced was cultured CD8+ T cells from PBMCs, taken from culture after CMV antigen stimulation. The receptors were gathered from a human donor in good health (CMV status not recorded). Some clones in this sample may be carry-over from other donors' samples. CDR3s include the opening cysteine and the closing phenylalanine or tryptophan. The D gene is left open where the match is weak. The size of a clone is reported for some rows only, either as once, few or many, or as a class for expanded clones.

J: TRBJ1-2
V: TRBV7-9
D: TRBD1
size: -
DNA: TGTGCCAGCGAGGGGGCAGGGAAGGACTATGGCTACACCTTC
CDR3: CASEGAGKDYGYTF

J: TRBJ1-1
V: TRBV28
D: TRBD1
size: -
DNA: TGTGCCAGCAGTTTACTGACAGGGGACACTGAAGCTTTCTTT
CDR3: CASSLLTGDTEAFF

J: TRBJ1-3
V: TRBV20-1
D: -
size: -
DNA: TGCAGTGCTAGAGATTGGAGGCAGCCAGTGCCTGCGAGAAACACCATATATTTT
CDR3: CSARDWRQPVPARNTIYF

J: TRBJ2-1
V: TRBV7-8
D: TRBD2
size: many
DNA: TGTGCCAGCAGCGTCGGACTAGTCGTACATGAGCAGTTCTTC
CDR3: CASSVGLVVHEQFF

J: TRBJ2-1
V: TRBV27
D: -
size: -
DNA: TGTGCCAGCAGTTTGGGGGCCCTGAACTGGCAGTTCTTC
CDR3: CASSLGALNWQFF

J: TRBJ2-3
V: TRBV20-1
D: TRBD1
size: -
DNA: TGCAGTGCTAGAGATCAGACAGGGGGAACAGATACGCAGTATTTT
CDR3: CSARDQTGGTDTQYF

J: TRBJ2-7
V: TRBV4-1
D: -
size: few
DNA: TGCGCCAGCAGCACGTCTGACAGGCCCGTCGAGCAGTACTTC
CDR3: CASSTSDRPVEQYF

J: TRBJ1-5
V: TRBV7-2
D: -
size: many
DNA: TGTGCCAGCAGCTTAGTTCCGACCATCGGCAATCAGCCCCAGCATTTT
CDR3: CASSLVPTIGNQPQHF

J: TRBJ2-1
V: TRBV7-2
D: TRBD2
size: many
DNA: TGTGCCAGCAGCTTAGGGGCTGCGGGGGGAGGCTCCTACAATGAGCAGTTCTTC
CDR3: CASSLGAAGGGSYNEQFF

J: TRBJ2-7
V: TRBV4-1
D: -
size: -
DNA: TGCGCCAGCAGCCAAGCAGGGGTGGATCCCTACGAGCAGTACTTC
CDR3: CASSQAGVDPYEQYF

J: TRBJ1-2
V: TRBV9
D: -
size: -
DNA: TGTGCCAGCCGGCAGGAGGGTGGCTACACCTTC
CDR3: CASRQEGGYTF

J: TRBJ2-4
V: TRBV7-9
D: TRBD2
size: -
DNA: TGTGCCAGCAGCCACCGGGAGGCCGTAGCCAAAAACATTCAGTACTTC
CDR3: CASSHREAVAKNIQYF

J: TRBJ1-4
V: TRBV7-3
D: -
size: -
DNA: TGTGCCAGCAGCCCCCCCCCCACCATGCCCTATGAAAAACTGTTTTTT
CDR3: CASSPPPTMPYEKLFF

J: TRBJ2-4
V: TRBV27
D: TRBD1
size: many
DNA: TGTGCCAGCAGTAACGACAGGGGGTACATTCAGTACTTC
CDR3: CASSNDRGYIQYF

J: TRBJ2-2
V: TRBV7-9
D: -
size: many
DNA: TGTGCCAGCAGCTTAGTCATCTGGGAGGCCGCGAACACCGGGGAGCTGTTTTTT
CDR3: CASSLVIWEAANTGELFF

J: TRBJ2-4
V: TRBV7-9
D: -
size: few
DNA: TGTGCCAGCAGCTTAGCCTTGAGGGGGGGAGCCAAAAACATTCAGTACTTC
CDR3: CASSLALRGGAKNIQYF